The 4 T cell receptor beta chains below were found in one sample sequenced in a study of beta chain features in type 1 diabetes. Expressed TCRB transcripts were sequenced because the entire RNA isolate underwent reverse transcription. Data came from immunoSEQ multiplex PCR; TCRdb stores just in-frame clones and leaves some out. The table has under 400,000 clones, 15% to 20% seen once. Sequenced: naive CD4+ T cells from blood. The receptors were gathered from a woman aged 18-35 years in good health.

V and J are TRBV7-2 and TRBJ2-1; 8 bases are shared with TRBD2. The CDR3 covers 12 residues. Germline-derived CDR1 and CDR2 are SGHTA and FQGNSA. V gave up 1 base and J gave up 15 bases; unmatched junction bases: 5. The CDR3 coding sequence is TGTGCCAGCAGCTTAGTTGCGGGAGGAGGGTTCTTC. Translated, it gives CASSLVAGGGFF.

This clone was seen only once. The gene calls are TRBV5-1 and TRBJ2-7; D remains unclear. The CDR3 has 13 amino acids. CDR1 SGHRS and CDR2 YFSETQ come from the germline V gene. V was trimmed by 7 bases and J by 7 bases, leaving 18 bases between them. DNA for the CDR3: TGCGCCAGCTCCTCTGTCCTCCCAGGTGAGCAGTACTTC. This sequence encodes CASSSVLPGEQYF.

CDR3 residues: CASSITDRGLYNEQFF. The CDR3 bases are TGCGCCAGCAGCATCACGGACAGGGGGTTATACAATGAGCAGTTCTTC. The rearrangement joins TRBV5-1 to TRBJ2-1; 10 bases align to TRBD1. Germline loops: CDR1 SGHRS, CDR2 YFSETQ. V lost 4 bases, J lost 4 bases, and 8 bases stayed unmatched. The CDR3 has 16 amino acids. Drawing the rest from reference TRBV5-1 and TRBJ2-1, the complete variable domain is KAGVTQTPRYLIKTRGQQVTLSCSPISGHRSVSWYQQTPGQGLQFLFEYFSETQRNKGNFPGRFSGRQFSNSRSEMNVSTLELGDSALYLCASSITDRGLYNEQFFGPGTRLTVL.

This chain uses TRBV2 with TRBJ2-3; the match to TRBD2 covers 12 bases. The CDR3 totals 17 residues. V shed 6 bases, J shed 3 bases, and the junction held 10 bases outside the gene matches. CDR1 and CDR2 (germline): SNHLY, FYNNEI. The CDR3 nucleotides read TGTGCCAGCAGGCGGACTAGCGGGGCCACCGGTACAGATACGCAGTATTTT. Residues: CASRRTSGATGTDTQYF.